The 9 T cell receptor beta chains given below trace back to one sample, sequenced in a study of blood T cells in healthy people across ages. Primed by a sample-barcoded 5' primer and a J-beta primer mix, a second PCR proceeded for 7 to 11 cycles. Via MiXCR, TCRdb re-called the 5' RACE reads, giving one row per CDR3 protein. The sample yields hundreds of thousands of distinct CDR3 sequences, less than 45% seen once. The sample taken for sequencing was blood. The receptor source for this set is a man older than 75 in good health.

About this clonotype itself: A junction end diverges from the germline sequence, so it may reflect a read error. The V gene is TRBV7-9, the J gene TRBJ2-7, with D perhaps TRBD1 or TRBD2 (5 bases each). The germline CDR1 and CDR2 sequences are SEHNR and FQNEAQ (reference sequence). There are 14 residues in the CDR3. The CDR3: CARSLRDGSYEQYF. CDR3 sequence (DNA): TGCGCCAGAAGCTTAAGGGACGGATCCTACGAGCAGTACTTC.

This clonotype has a count of ten or more. The V call is TRBV20-1, the J call TRBJ2-1; D uncertain. The V gene lost 3 bases and the J gene lost 1 base, with 7 bases spanning the gap. There are 13 residues in the CDR3. Germline lookup yields CDR1 DFQATT and CDR2 SNEGSKA (reference sequence). CDR3 sequence reads: CSASSGSYNEQFF. CDR3 DNA sequence: TGCAGTGCTAGTAGTGGGTCCTACAATGAGCAGTTCTTC.

This clonotype showed up just a few times. The chain has TRBV29-1 and TRBJ1-1; 9 bases are a match to TRBD1. The CDR3 has 14 amino acids. In germline, CDR1 is SQVTM, CDR2 ANQGSEA. Unmatched junction bases numbered 6, after V lost 6 bases and J lost 1 base. The CDR3 DNA reads as TGCAGCGTCCGACAGGGGGACGGGAACACTGAAGCTTTCTTT. The encoded protein is CSVRQGDGNTEAFF. Combining the CDR3 with reference TRBV29-1 and TRBJ1-1 gives the whole variable domain SAVISQKPSRDICQRGTSLTIQCQVDSQVTMMFWYRQQPGQSLTLIATANQGSEATYESGFVIDKFPISRPNLTFSTLTVSNMSPEDSSIYLCSVRQGDGNTEAFFGQGTRLTVV.

Here the CDR3 reads CASSAGAQDYGYTF. For the CDR3, the DNA is TGTGCCTCTTCGGCAGGGGCGCAAGACTATGGCTACACCTTC. The V gene is TRBV4-2, the J gene TRBJ1-2, with a possible D match to TRBD1 (6 bases). The V end lost 11 bases, the J end lost 3 bases, and 19 bases lay between the germline ends. The CDR3 covers 14 residues. From germline, CDR1 is LGHNA and CDR2 YNFKEQ.

The chain joins TRBV6-5 to TRBJ1-6; D uncertain. V was clipped by 5 bases and J by 9 bases, with 17 bases between them. The CDR3 contains 15 residues. Germline CDR1 MNHEY, CDR2 SVGAGI. The CDR3 nucleotides are TGTGCCAGCAGTAGAGGCCGGGATTTGGGTTCACCCCTCCACTTT. Translation: CASSRGRDLGSPLHF.

This chain joins TRBV3-1 and TRBJ1-2; D gene uncertain. The CDR3 totals 12 residues. V gave up 1 base and J gave up 8 bases, with 8 bases separating them. The germline CDR1 and CDR2 sequences are LGHDT and YNNKEL (reference sequence). The CDR3 DNA is TGTGCCAGCAGCCAAGTAAGTGGCGGCTACACCTTC. Its translation is CASSQVSGGYTF. Full variable domain (remainder filled in from reference TRBV3-1 and TRBJ1-2): DTAVSQTPKYLVTQMGNDKSIKCEQNLGHDTMYWYKQDSKKFLKIMFSYNNKELIINETVPNRFSPKSPDKAHLNLHINSLELGDSAVYFCASSQVSGGYTFGSGTRLTVV.

J is TRBJ2-2 and V is TRBV7-2; TRBD2 is a possible D gene (6 bases). V was cut by 5 bases and J by 2 bases, with 15 bases left in between. Germline V gene sequence: CDR1 SGHTA, CDR2 FQGNSA. The CDR3 length is 16 residues. The CDR3 sequence is CASSPRGLSNTGELFF. CDR3 nucleotides: TGTGCCAGCAGCCCGAGGGGACTTTCTAACACCGGGGAGCTGTTTTTT.

This clonotype was counted between two and nine times. The chain recombines TRBV2 with TRBJ2-7; D is possibly TRBD1 (5 bases). Germline values: CDR1 SNHLY, CDR2 FYNNEI. CDR3 length: 13 residues. V was clipped by 4 bases and J by 2 bases, with 9 bases between them. CDR3 amino acids: CASSGQTPYEQYF. Here the CDR3 DNA reads TGTGCCAGCAGTGGACAGACCCCCTACGAGCAGTACTTC. Using reference TRBV2 and TRBJ2-7 for the parts outside the CDR3, the full variable domain is EPEVTQTPSHQVTQMGQEVILRCVPISNHLYFYWYRQILGQKVEFLVSFYNNEISEKSEIFDDQFSVERPDGSNFTLKIRSTKLEDSAMYFCASSGQTPYEQYFGPGTRLTVT.

The chain employs TRBV7-9 and TRBJ1-2, with a tentative D call TRBD1 (5 bases). CDR1 and CDR2 from the germline V gene are SEHNR and FQNEAQ (reference sequence). The length of the CDR3 is 13 residues. V was clipped by 1 base and J by 9 bases, with 12 bases between them. CDR3: CASSLGGTVSYTF. CDR3 sequence (DNA): TGTGCCAGCAGCTTAGGAGGGACCGTCAGCTACACCTTC.